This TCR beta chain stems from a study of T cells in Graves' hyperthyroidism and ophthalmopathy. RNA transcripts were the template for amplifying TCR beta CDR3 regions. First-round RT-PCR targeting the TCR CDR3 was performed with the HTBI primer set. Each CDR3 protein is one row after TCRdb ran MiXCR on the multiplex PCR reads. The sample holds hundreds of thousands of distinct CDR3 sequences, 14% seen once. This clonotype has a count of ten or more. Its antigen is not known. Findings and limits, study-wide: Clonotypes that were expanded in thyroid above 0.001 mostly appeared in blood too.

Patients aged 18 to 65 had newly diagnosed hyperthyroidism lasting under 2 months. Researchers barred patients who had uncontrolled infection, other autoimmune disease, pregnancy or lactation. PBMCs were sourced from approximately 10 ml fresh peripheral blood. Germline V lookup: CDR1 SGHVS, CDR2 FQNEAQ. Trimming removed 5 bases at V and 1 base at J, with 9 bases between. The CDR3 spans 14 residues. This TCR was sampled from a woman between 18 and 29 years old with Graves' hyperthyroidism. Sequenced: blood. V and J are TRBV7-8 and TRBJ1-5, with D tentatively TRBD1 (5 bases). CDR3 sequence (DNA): TGTGCCAGCAGCGAGAGGGGAAGCAATCAGCCCCAGCATTTT. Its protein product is CASSERGSNQPQHF.